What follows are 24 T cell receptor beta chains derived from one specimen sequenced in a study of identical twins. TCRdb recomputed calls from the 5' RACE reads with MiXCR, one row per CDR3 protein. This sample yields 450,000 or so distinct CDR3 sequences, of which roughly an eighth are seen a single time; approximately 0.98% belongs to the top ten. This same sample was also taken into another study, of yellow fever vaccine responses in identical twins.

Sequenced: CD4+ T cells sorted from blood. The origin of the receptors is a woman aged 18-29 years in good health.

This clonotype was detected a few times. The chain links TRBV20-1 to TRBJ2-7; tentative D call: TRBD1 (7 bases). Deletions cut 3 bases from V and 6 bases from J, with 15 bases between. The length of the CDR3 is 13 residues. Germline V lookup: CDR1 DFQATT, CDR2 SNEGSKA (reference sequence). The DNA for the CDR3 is TGCAGTGCTAGGGCAGGGGGACTTGGCGAGCAGTACTTC. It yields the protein CSARAGGLGEQYF.

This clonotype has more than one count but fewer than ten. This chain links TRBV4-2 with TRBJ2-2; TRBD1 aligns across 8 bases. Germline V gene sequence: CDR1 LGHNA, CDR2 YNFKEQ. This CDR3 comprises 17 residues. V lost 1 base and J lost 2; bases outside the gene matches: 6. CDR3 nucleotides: TGTGCCAGCAGCCAAGGGACAGGGCCACCAAACACCGGGGAGCTGTTTTTT. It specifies CASSQGTGPPNTGELFF.

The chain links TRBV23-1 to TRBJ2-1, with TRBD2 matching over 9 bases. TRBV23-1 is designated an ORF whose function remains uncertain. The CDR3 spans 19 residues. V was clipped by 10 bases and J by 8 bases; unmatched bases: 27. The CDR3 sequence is CAIFHLKTHSGRARDEQFF. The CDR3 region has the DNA TGCGCCATCTTCCACCTAAAAACTCATAGCGGGAGAGCCAGAGATGAGCAGTTCTTC.

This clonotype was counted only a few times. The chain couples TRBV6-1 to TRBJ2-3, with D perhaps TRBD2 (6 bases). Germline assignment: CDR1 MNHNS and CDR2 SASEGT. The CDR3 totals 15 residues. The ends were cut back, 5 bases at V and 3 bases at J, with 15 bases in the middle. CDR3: CASSQDYSGTDTQYF. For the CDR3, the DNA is TGTGCCAGCAGTCAGGACTACTCCGGGACAGATACGCAGTATTTT.

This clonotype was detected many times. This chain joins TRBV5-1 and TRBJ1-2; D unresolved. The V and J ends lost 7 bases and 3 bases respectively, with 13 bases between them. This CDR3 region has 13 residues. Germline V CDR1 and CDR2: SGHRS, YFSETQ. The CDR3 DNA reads TGCGCCAGCGACCCTGAACGGGACTATGGCTACACCTTC. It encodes CASDPERDYGYTF.

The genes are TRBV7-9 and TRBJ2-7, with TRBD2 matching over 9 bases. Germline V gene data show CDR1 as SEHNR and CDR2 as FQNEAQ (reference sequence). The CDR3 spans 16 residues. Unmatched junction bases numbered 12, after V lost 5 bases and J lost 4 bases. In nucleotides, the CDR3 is TGTGCCAGCAGCCCCGGAGGAGGTAGCGGGAGATACGAGCAGTACTTC. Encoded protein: CASSPGGGSGRYEQYF.

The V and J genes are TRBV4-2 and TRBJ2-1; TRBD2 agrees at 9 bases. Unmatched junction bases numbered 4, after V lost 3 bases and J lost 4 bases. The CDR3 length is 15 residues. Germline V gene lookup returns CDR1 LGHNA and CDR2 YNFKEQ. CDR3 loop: CASSQREGGYNEQFF. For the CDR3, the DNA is TGTGCCAGCAGCCAGCGGGAGGGCGGGTACAATGAGCAGTTCTTC.

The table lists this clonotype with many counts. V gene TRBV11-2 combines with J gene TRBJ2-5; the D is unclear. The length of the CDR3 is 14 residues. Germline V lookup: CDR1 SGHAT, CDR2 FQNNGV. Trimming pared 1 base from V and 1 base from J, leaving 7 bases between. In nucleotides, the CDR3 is TGTGCCAGCAGCTTAGGGTTACGCCAAGAGACCCAGTACTTC. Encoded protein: CASSLGLRQETQYF. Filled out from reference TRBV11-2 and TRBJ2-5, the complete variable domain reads EAGVAQSPRYKIIEKRQSVAFWCNPISGHATLYWYQQILGQGPKLLIQFQNNGVVDDSQLPKDRFSAERLKGVDSTLKIQPAKLEDSAVYLCASSLGLRQETQYFGPGTRLLVL.

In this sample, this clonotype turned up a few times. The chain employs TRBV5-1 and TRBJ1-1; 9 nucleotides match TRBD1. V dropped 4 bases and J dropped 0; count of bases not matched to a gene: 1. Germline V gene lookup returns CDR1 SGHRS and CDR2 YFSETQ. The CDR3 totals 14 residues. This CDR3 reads CASSGQGMNTEAFF. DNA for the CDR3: TGCGCCAGCAGCGGACAGGGGATGAACACTGAAGCTTTCTTT.

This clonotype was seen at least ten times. The CDR3 spells CSANRGQHEQYF. CDR3 in DNA: TGCAGCGCAAACAGGGGGCAACACGAGCAGTACTTC. The chain couples TRBV29-1 to TRBJ2-7; TRBD1 agrees at 9 bases. Germline loops: CDR1 SQVTM, CDR2 ANQGSEA. V lost 7 bases and J lost 5; bases outside the gene matches: 6. This CDR3 spans 12 amino acids.

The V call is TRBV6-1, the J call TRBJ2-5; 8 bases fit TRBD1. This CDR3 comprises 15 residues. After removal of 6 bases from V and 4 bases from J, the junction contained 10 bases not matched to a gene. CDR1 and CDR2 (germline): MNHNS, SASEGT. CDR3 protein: CASSPRQGTRETQYF. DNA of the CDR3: TGTGCCAGCAGCCCCAGACAGGGGACACGAGAGACCCAGTACTTC.

The CDR3 reads CAWKPGNEQFF. The CDR3 DNA sequence: TGTGCCTGGAAGCCCGGCAATGAGCAGTTCTTC. The chain links TRBV30 to TRBJ2-1; no definite D call. The germline CDR1 and CDR2 sequences are GTSNPN and SVGIG (reference sequence). Trimming took 4 bases from V and 6 from J, leaving 7 bases between them. CDR3 length: 11 residues. The variable domain in full, with the rest retrieved from reference TRBV30 and TRBJ2-1, is SQTIHQWPATLVQPVGSPLSLECTVEGTSNPNLYWYRQAAGRGLQLLFYSVGIGQISSEVPQNLSASRPQDRQFILSSKKLLLSDSGFYLCAWKPGNEQFFGPGTRLTVL.

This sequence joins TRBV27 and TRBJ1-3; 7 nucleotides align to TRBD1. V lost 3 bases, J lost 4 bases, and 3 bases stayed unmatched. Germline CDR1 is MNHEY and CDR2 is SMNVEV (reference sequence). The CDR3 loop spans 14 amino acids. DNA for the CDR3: TGTGCCAGCAGTTTGTACAGGGGAGGAAACACCATATATTTT. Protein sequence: CASSLYRGGNTIYF.

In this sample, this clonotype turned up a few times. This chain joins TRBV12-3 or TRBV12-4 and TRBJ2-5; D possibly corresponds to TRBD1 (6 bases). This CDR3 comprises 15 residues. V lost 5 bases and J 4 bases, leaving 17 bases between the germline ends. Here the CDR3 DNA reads TGTGCCAGCAGTCCCGGTCGTGGGGGCACAGAGACCCAGTACTTC. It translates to CASSPGRGGTETQYF.

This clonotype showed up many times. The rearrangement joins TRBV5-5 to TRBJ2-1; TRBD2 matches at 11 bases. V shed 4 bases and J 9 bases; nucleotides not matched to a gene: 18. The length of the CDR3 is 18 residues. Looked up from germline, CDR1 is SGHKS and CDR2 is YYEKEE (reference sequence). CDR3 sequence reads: CASSLQPPTSGMQGEQFF. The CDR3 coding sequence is TGTGCCAGCAGCCTCCAACCCCCGACTAGCGGGATGCAGGGTGAGCAGTTCTTC.

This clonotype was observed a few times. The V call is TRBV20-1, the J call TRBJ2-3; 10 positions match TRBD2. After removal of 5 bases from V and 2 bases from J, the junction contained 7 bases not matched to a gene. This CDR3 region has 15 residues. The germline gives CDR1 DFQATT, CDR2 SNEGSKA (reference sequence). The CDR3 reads CSARMTSGPTDTQYF. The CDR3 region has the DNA TGCAGTGCTCGAATGACTAGCGGGCCCACAGATACGCAGTATTTT.

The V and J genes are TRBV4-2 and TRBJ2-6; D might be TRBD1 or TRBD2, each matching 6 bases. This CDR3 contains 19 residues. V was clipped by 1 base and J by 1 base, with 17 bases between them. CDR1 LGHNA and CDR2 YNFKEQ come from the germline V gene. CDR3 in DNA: TGTGCCAGCAGCCAAGGGGCGAGGAGGGGGGATTCTGGGGCCAACGTCCTGACTTTC. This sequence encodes CASSQGARRGDSGANVLTF.

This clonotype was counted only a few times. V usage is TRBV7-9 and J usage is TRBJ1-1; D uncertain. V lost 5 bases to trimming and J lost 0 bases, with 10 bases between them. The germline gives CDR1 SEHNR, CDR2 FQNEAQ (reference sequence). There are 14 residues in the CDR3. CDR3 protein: CASSQQVMNTEAFF. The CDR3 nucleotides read TGTGCCAGCAGCCAGCAGGTCATGAACACTGAAGCTTTCTTT.

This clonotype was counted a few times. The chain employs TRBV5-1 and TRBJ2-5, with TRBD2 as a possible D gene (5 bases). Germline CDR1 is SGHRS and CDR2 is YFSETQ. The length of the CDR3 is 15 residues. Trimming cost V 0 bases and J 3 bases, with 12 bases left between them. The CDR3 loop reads CASSLVAGGEETQYF. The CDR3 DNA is TGCGCCAGCAGCTTGGTGGCGGGTGGGGAAGAGACCCAGTACTTC.

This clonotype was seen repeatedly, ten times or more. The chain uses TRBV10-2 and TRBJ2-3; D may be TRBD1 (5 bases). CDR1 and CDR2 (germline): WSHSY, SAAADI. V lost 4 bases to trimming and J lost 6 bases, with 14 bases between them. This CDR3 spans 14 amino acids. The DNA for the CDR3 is TGCGCCAGCAGTGGGGGCACTTTCTCGGATACGCAGTATTTT. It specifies CASSGGTFSDTQYF.

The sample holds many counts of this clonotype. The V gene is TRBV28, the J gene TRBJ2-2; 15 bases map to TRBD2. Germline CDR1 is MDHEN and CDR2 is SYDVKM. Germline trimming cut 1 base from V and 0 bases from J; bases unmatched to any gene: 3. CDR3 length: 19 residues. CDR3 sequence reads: CASSLSGLAGGSNTGELFF. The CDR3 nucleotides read TGTGCCAGCAGTTTATCGGGACTAGCGGGGGGATCGAACACCGGGGAGCTGTTTTTT.

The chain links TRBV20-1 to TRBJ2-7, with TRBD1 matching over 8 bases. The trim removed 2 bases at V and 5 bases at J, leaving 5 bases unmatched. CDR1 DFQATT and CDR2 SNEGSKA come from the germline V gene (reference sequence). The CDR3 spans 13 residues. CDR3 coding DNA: TGCAGTGCTAGACAGGGGGCGAACCACGAGCAGTACTTC. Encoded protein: CSARQGANHEQYF.

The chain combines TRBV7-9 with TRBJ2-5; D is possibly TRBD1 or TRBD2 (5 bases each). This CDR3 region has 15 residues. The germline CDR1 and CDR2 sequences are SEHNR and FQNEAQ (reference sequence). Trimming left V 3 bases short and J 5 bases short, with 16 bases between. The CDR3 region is CASSFFARGQETQYF. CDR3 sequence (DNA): TGTGCCAGCAGCTTTTTCGCGAGGGGTCAGGAGACCCAGTACTTC.

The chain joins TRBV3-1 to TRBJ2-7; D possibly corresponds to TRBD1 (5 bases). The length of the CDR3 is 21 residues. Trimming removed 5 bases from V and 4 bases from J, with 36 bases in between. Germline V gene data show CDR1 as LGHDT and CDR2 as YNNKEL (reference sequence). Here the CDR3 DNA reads TGTGCCAGCAGCTCCCGGCCAGACCAGATACTCCTGGGGCTGCACCGATACGAGCAGTACTTC. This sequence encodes CASSSRPDQILLGLHRYEQYF.